These 14 T cell receptor beta chains were all obtained from the same sample, sequenced in a study of T-cell reconstitution after alpha-beta-depleted transplantation in children. The library targeted TCRbeta and was prepared with unique molecular identifiers. TCRdb re-analysed the PCR reads in MiXCR, keeping a single row per CDR3 protein. The sample yields about 610,000 distinct CDR3 sequences, about 10% seen once. The sequences come from PBMCs from the stem cell graft donor, collected from the stem cell graft. These receptors were obtained from a human donor who donated a stem cell graft to a child with acute myeloid leukemia.

This clonotype was observed at least ten times. This sequence joins TRBV12-3 or TRBV12-4 and TRBJ2-2; 9 nucleotides line up with TRBD1. The CDR3 is made up of 16 amino acids. J was trimmed by 4 bases and V by 5 bases; bases with no gene match: 8. The DNA for the CDR3 is TGTGCCAGCAGTACACAGGGGGGACAGGGCACCGGGGAGCTGTTTTTT. The encoded protein is CASSTQGGQGTGELFF.

The chain uses TRBV29-1 and TRBJ2-6, with a tentative D call TRBD1 (6 bases). V was cut by 7 bases and J by 1 base, with 14 bases left in between. Germline V gives CDR1 SQVTM, CDR2 ANQGSEA. CDR3 size: 15 residues. Here the CDR3 DNA reads TGCAGCGCGTCGGGACACCCTTCTGGGGCCAACGTCCTGACTTTC. Amino acids: CSASGHPSGANVLTF. Together with reference TRBV29-1 and TRBJ2-6, the CDR3 gives the full variable domain: SAVISQKPSRDICQRGTSLTIQCQVDSQVTMMFWYRQQPGQSLTLIATANQGSEATYESGFVIDKFPISRPNLTFSTLTVSNMSPEDSSIYLCSASGHPSGANVLTFGAGSRLTVL.

The rearrangement links TRBV20-1 to TRBJ2-7, with D possibly matching TRBD2 (6 bases). CDR1 and CDR2 from the germline V gene are DFQATT and SNEGSKA (reference sequence). The CDR3 totals 14 residues. Between the trimmed V and J ends, which lost 6 bases and 3 bases, there was a span of 18 bases. The CDR3 here is CSAGDWLSNYEQYF. For the CDR3, the DNA is TGCAGTGCGGGGGACTGGTTATCCAACTACGAGCAGTACTTC.

This clonotype was counted many times. CDR3 protein: CASSLSGDYTGELFF. CDR3 DNA: TGCGCCAGCAGCTTGTCAGGGGACTACACCGGGGAGCTGTTTTTT. J is TRBJ2-2 and V is TRBV5-1; D tentatively fits TRBD1 or TRBD2 (6 bases each). V gave up 1 base and J gave up 3 bases, with 10 bases separating them. Per germline, CDR1 SGHRS and CDR2 YFSETQ. This CDR3 is 15 amino acids long. Full variable domain (missing parts from reference TRBV5-1 and TRBJ2-2): KAGVTQTPRYLIKTRGQQVTLSCSPISGHRSVSWYQQTPGQGLQFLFEYFSETQRNKGNFPGRFSGRQFSNSRSEMNVSTLELGDSALYLCASSLSGDYTGELFFGEGSRLTVL.

This clonotype has only a few counts. CDR3 nucleotides: TGTGCCACCGGGCGGGGGGCTGGTCCTATCTCCTACAATGAGCAGTTCTTC. Its translation: CATGRGAGPISYNEQFF. The rearrangement links TRBV24-1 to TRBJ2-1; 8 bases are shared with TRBD2. CDR3 length: 17 residues. CDR1 and CDR2 (germline): KGHDR, SFDVKD. With V trimmed by 9 bases and J by 0 bases, 12 bases remained unmatched.

This clonotype was seen a few times. The rearrangement joins TRBV29-1 to TRBJ1-5, with TRBD1 as a possible D gene (6 bases). Germline V gene sequence: CDR1 SQVTM, CDR2 ANQGSEA. The CDR3 has 12 amino acids. V lost 3 bases and J lost 7, with 10 bases in between. CDR3 sequence (DNA): TGCAGCGTTGAGGACAGCGGACAGCCCCAGCATTTT. Translation gives CSVEDSGQPQHF.

This clonotype has just a few counts. The gene calls are TRBV30 and TRBJ2-1; D unresolved. This CDR3 region has 15 residues. V was trimmed by 0 bases and J by 9 bases, leaving 18 bases between them. Per germline, CDR1 GTSNPN and CDR2 SVGIG (reference sequence). The CDR3 sequence is CAWSVARDQVGEQFF. As DNA, the CDR3 is TGTGCCTGGAGTGTCGCCCGAGACCAAGTAGGTGAGCAGTTCTTC.

This clonotype was counted ten times or more. The genes are TRBV5-5 and TRBJ2-1; 8 bases agree with TRBD2. Germline values: CDR1 SGHKS, CDR2 YYEKEE (reference sequence). This CDR3 is 16 amino acids long. Trimming cost V 0 bases and J 7 bases; bases outside gene matches: 9. This CDR3 is CASSLASAGEENEQFF. The CDR3, as DNA: TGTGCCAGCAGCTTGGCCTCAGCGGGAGAGGAAAATGAGCAGTTCTTC.

Only a few counts were recorded for this clonotype. The chain recombines TRBV29-1 with TRBJ2-2; no firm D call. CDR1 is SQVTM, CDR2 ANQGSEA, per germline. The germline V and J ends were trimmed by 7 bases and 3 bases, with 12 bases remaining between them. The CDR3 is 13 amino acids. In DNA form, the CDR3 reads TGCAGCGCCTCTCTTCCCTACACCGGGGAGCTGTTTTTT. Its translation is CSASLPYTGELFF.

This clonotype was recorded many times. V usage is TRBV7-9 and J usage is TRBJ2-2; TRBD2 matches 11 bases. Germline CDR1 and CDR2: SEHNR and FQNEAQ (reference sequence). The CDR3 consists of 16 residues. Trimming cost V 5 bases and J 5 bases; bases outside gene matches: 7. The CDR3 reads CASSLGTSGVTGELFF. Here the CDR3 DNA reads TGTGCCAGCAGCCTCGGGACTAGCGGTGTAACCGGGGAGCTGTTTTTT.

This clonotype was counted a few times. The rearrangement uses TRBV5-1 and TRBJ1-5, with 7 bases that match TRBD1. Germline CDR1 is SGHRS and CDR2 is YFSETQ. The CDR3 has 15 residues. Unmatched junction bases numbered 7, after V lost 3 bases and J lost 4 bases. The CDR3 is CASSWNGQANQPQHF. The CDR3 DNA sequence: TGCGCCAGCAGCTGGAATGGACAGGCGAATCAGCCCCAGCATTTT.

The chain is built from TRBV7-2 and TRBJ1-1, with D possibly matching TRBD1 (6 bases). CDR1 SGHTA and CDR2 FQGNSA come from the germline V gene. Trimming stripped 4 bases from V and 1 base from J, with 10 bases between. The CDR3 is made up of 14 amino acids. The CDR3 DNA follows: TGTGCCAGCAGCTGGGGGGGCGAGAACACTGAAGCTTTCTTT. Its protein is CASSWGGENTEAFF.

This chain connects TRBV29-1 to TRBJ2-5; 9 bases line up with TRBD1. V lost 5 bases and J lost 5; bases outside the gene matches: 12. The germline V gene encodes CDR1 SQVTM and CDR2 ANQGSEA. The CDR3 consists of 15 residues. The CDR3 spells CSVMGQGLSDETQYF. The DNA for the CDR3 is TGCAGCGTTATGGGACAGGGTCTTTCGGACGAGACCCAGTACTTC. Based on the CDR3 plus reference TRBV29-1 and TRBJ2-5, the full variable domain is SAVISQKPSRDICQRGTSLTIQCQVDSQVTMMFWYRQQPGQSLTLIATANQGSEATYESGFVIDKFPISRPNLTFSTLTVSNMSPEDSSIYLCSVMGQGLSDETQYFGPGTRLLVL.

This clonotype was seen a handful of times. The chain combines TRBV7-2 with TRBJ2-7; 9 positions match TRBD1. Germline values: CDR1 SGHTA, CDR2 FQGNSA. V lost 1 base, J lost 1 base, and 5 bases stayed unmatched. The CDR3 runs to 16 residues. This CDR3 reads CASSLGGTGKSYEQYF. The CDR3 nucleotides are TGTGCCAGCAGCTTAGGGGGGACAGGGAAATCCTACGAGCAGTACTTC. Full variable domain (missing parts from reference TRBV7-2 and TRBJ2-7): GAGVSQSPSNKVTEKGKDVELRCDPISGHTALYWYRQSLGQGLEFLIYFQGNSAPDKSGLPSDRFSAERTGGSVSTLTIQRTQQEDSAVYLCASSLGGTGKSYEQYFGPGTRLTVT.